Following are 7 T cell receptor beta chains from one sample sequenced in a study of T cells in Graves' hyperthyroidism and ophthalmopathy. Amplification of TCR beta CDR3 regions was performed using RNA transcripts as template. Carried out on the TCR CDR3, a first-round RT-PCR used the HTBI primer set. TCRdb passed the multiplex PCR reads through MiXCR, listing each CDR3 protein once. The table shows hundreds of thousands of distinct CDR3 sequences, with approximately 15% occurring only once. Sequencing was carried out using blood. These receptors were taken from a young woman with Graves' hyperthyroidism that later progressed to Graves' ophthalmopathy.

This clonotype was recorded many times. This chain uses TRBV7-2 with TRBJ2-7, with TRBD2 matching over 11 bases. The germline CDR1 and CDR2 sequences are SGHTA and FQGNSA. The CDR3 extends over 16 amino acids. V was pared by 5 bases and J by 0 bases, with 6 bases of the junction left unmatched. The CDR3 protein is CASSPGLAGFSYEQYF. CDR3 coding DNA: TGTGCCAGCAGCCCTGGACTAGCGGGTTTCTCCTACGAGCAGTACTTC.

This clonotype was seen many times. This chain joins TRBV18 and TRBJ2-7; 9 nucleotides agree with TRBD1. J gave up 0 bases and V 4 bases, and 4 bases lay outside the gene matches. Germline values: CDR1 KGHSH, CDR2 LQKENI. The CDR3 extends over 15 amino acids. The CDR3 region has the DNA TGTGCCAGCTCACGGGGACAGGGATTCTCCTACGAGCAGTACTTC. Its translation is CASSRGQGFSYEQYF. Full variable domain (missing parts from reference TRBV18 and TRBJ2-7): NAGVMQNPRHLVRRRGQEARLRCSPMKGHSHVYWYRQLPEEGLKFMVYLQKENIIDESGMPKERFSAEFPKEGPSILRIQQVVRGDSAAYFCASSRGQGFSYEQYFGPGTRLTVT.

This clonotype showed up many times. The chain uses TRBV11-3 and TRBJ1-2; the match to TRBD1 covers 9 bases. V was clipped by 5 bases and J by 6 bases; unmatched bases: 13. The CDR3 runs 16 residues. Germline CDR1 and CDR2: SGHNT and YENEEA. In nucleotides, the CDR3 is TGTGCCAGCAGCGTCCGGGACAGGGTATCACAGGATGGCTACACCTTC. Residues: CASSVRDRVSQDGYTF. Combining the CDR3 with reference TRBV11-3 and TRBJ1-2 gives the whole variable domain EAGVVQSPRYKIIEKKQPVAFWCNPISGHNTLYWYLQNLGQGPELLIRYENEEAVDDSQLPKDRFSAERLKGVDSTLKIQPAELGDSAVYLCASSVRDRVSQDGYTFGSGTRLTVV.

This clonotype was counted at least ten times. V is TRBV7-9 and J is TRBJ1-5; possible D gene TRBD1, 5 bases. The CDR3 has 15 residues. Trimming removed 4 bases at V and 3 bases at J, with 13 bases between. Looked up from germline, CDR1 is SEHNR and CDR2 is FQNEAQ (reference sequence). In nucleotides, the CDR3 is TGTGCCAGCAGCTCCTCGGGGACTGTCAATCAGCCCCAGCATTTT. Translation gives CASSSSGTVNQPQHF.

This clonotype was detected many times. V and J are TRBV20-1 and TRBJ2-5; D remains unclear. Trimming shortened V by 4 bases and J by 1 base, and 16 bases separated the two germline ends. The CDR3 has 15 residues. The V gene's germline CDR1 is DFQATT and CDR2 SNEGSKA (reference sequence). The CDR3 DNA reads TGCAGTGCTACACGAACCAAGAGCCCCCAAGAGACCCAGTACTTC. It encodes CSATRTKSPQETQYF.

This clonotype was seen only a few times. A clone one base away is much larger, so this may be a read error. The J gene is TRBJ2-7, the V gene TRBV27; unclear D gene. Trimming took 2 bases from V and 5 from J, leaving 10 bases between them. Germline V gene data show CDR1 as MNHEY and CDR2 as SMNVEV (reference sequence). The CDR3 has 13 residues. The DNA for the CDR3 is TGTGCCAGCAGTTTAAGATACACCAACGAGCAGTACTTC. This encodes CASSLRYTNEQYF.

A note on this clonotype: Just one base apart from a much larger clone, this may be a read error. V gene TRBV2 combines with J gene TRBJ2-1, with TRBD2 identical over 12 bases. There are 14 residues in the CDR3. Looked up from germline, CDR1 is SNHLY and CDR2 is FYNNEI. V lost 8 bases to trimming and J lost 12 bases; unmatched junction nucleotides: 11. The CDR3 DNA reads as TGTGCCAGCGGAGCCGGGACTAGCGGGTTCGGGCAGTTCTTC. Its protein is CASGAGTSGFGQFF.